The 7 T cell receptor beta chains in this list originate from one sample, sequenced in a study of blood T cell repertoires in COVID-19. Produced via immunoSEQ multiplex PCR; TCRdb's table is partial and in-frame only. The sample has some 190,000 clones; roughly 79% are singletons. Sequencing input: peripheral blood. Source of these receptors: a woman between 40 and 55 years old with COVID-19, enrolled during active disease.

The sample holds one count of this clone. The chain joins TRBV30 to TRBJ1-2; D is perhaps TRBD1 (6 bases). This CDR3 is built from 15 residues. Deletions cut 2 bases from V and 4 bases from J, with 17 bases between. Germline assignment: CDR1 GTSNPN and CDR2 SVGIG (reference sequence). CDR3: CAWSMHTGSLYGYTF. CDR3 in DNA: TGTGCCTGGAGTATGCACACAGGGTCGCTCTATGGCTACACCTTC.

This clone was detected only once. V gene TRBV6-5 combines with J gene TRBJ1-6; no definite D call. The V end lost 6 bases, the J end lost 6 bases, and 9 bases lay between the germline ends. In germline, CDR1 is MNHEY, CDR2 SVGAGI. The CDR3 is 13 residues long. CDR3 in DNA: TGTGCCAGCAGCTTGGAGGTTAATTCACCCCTCCACTTT. Its translation is CASSLEVNSPLHF.

This clone showed up just a few times. The chain carries TRBV18 and TRBJ2-3, with 8 bases that match TRBD2. Germline-derived CDR1 and CDR2 are KGHSH and LQKENI. J lost 5 bases, V lost 4 bases, and 14 bases had no gene match. This CDR3 has 17 residues. The CDR3 coding sequence is TGTGCCAGCTCACGCGCCCCGGGACTAGGTTCGCTAGATACGCAGTATTTT. This codes for CASSRAPGLGSLDTQYF.

This clone is a singleton in its sample. The rearrangement uses TRBV9 and TRBJ2-7; no firm D call. This CDR3 has 13 residues. The V end was cut by 0 bases, the J end by 7 bases, with 11 bases between. Per germline, CDR1 SGDLS and CDR2 YYNGEE. The CDR3 DNA is TGTGCCAGCAGCGTAGATCTAGACTGGGAGCAGTACTTC. This translates into CASSVDLDWEQYF.

The chain uses TRBV7-9 and TRBJ2-3; D remains ambiguous. V lost 5 bases to trimming and J lost 5 bases, with 20 bases between them. Germline V gives CDR1 SEHNR, CDR2 FQNEAQ (reference sequence). The CDR3 has 16 residues. Here the CDR3 reads CASSPTYGTPRDTQYF. The CDR3 bases are TGTGCCAGCAGCCCTACATATGGTACTCCTAGAGATACGCAGTATTTT.

The chain combines TRBV5-4 with TRBJ2-3; 7 bases agree with TRBD2. The CDR3 has 14 amino acids. Germline-derived CDR1 and CDR2 are SGHNT and YYREEE (reference sequence). V shed 6 bases, J shed 3 bases, and the junction held 7 bases outside the gene matches. The CDR3: CASNRGEVTDTQYF. In nucleotides, the CDR3 is TGTGCCAGCAACCGGGGGGAGGTTACAGATACGCAGTATTTT. The whole variable domain, filled in from reference TRBV5-4 and TRBJ2-3, reads ETGVTQSPTHLIKTRGQQVTLRCSSQSGHNTVSWYQQALGQGPQFIFQYYREEENGRGNFPPRFSGLQFPNYSSELNVNALELDDSALYLCASNRGEVTDTQYFGPGTRLTVL.

The chain links TRBV14 to TRBJ2-3, with 11 bases lining up with TRBD2. CDR3 size: 17 residues. V dropped 2 bases and J dropped 2; count of bases not matched to a gene: 6. Germline V gene lookup returns CDR1 SGHDN and CDR2 FVKESK. The DNA for the CDR3 is TGTGCCAGCAGCCAAATGGGGACTAGCGGCCCCACAGATACGCAGTATTTT. This sequence encodes CASSQMGTSGPTDTQYF.